This T cell receptor (beta chain) derives from a study of blood T cells in healthy people across ages. Regarding the study as a whole: Per million T cells, TCR beta diversity dropped roughly linearly as age increased. Strong correlation existed between TCR beta diversity and naive T cell percentage.

Using a J-beta primer mix together with a sample-barcoded 5' primer, a second PCR was run for roughly 6 to 11 cycles. Via MiXCR, TCRdb re-called the 5' RACE reads, giving one row per CDR3 protein. The repertoire holds about 1.8 million distinct CDR3 sequences, with around half as singletons. This CDR3 has 14 residues. With 0 bases removed from V and 9 bases from J, the gap between germline ends came to 10 bases. Germline V lookup: CDR1 SGDLS, CDR2 YYNGEE. Concerning this clonotype: Its antigen is unknown.

Specimen: blood. This sequence originates from a woman aged 40-49 years in good health. The chain couples TRBV9 to TRBJ1-6, with a tentative D call TRBD1 (6 bases). The CDR3 is CASSVEQGGSPLHF. The CDR3 bases are TGTGCCAGCAGCGTAGAACAGGGTGGTTCACCCCTCCACTTT.